These T cell receptor beta chains were read from a single sample in a study of cytomegalovirus exposure and HLA in healthy donors. Only in-frame clones appear in the TCRdb table, and some are missing; sequencing was by immunoSEQ multiplex PCR. Among approximately 88,000 clones listed, roughly 84% were seen once. The sample taken for sequencing was PBMCs. The receptors derive from a woman aged 18 to 35 in good health and CMV-seropositive. CDR3s include the opening cysteine and the closing phenylalanine or tryptophan. The D gene is left open where the match is weak. Clone sizes are given selectively: once, few, many, or a class where the clone is expanded.

V: TRBV9; size: .; D: .; J: TRBJ2-2; DNA: TGTGCCAGCAGCCCCCAGAACACCGGGGAGCTGTTTTTT; CDR3: CASSPQNTGELFF
V: TRBV27; size: .; D: .; J: TRBJ1-5; DNA: TGTGCCAGCAGCTTAAGCGCTCTTCAGCCCCAGCATTTT; CDR3: CASSLSALQPQHF
V: TRBV28; size: few; D: .; J: TRBJ1-1; DNA: TGTGCCAGCAGTTTAGGGATACTAGCTGAAGCTTTCTTT; CDR3: CASSLGILAEAFF
V: TRBV27; size: .; D: .; J: TRBJ2-7; DNA: TGTGCCAGCACCACGCGGACAGCCCCCTACGAGCAGTACTTC; CDR3: CASTTRTAPYEQYF
V: TRBV6-5; size: .; D: TRBD1; J: TRBJ2-5; DNA: TGTGCCAGCAGTTACCGCAGGGGGCCCCAAGAGACCCAGTACTTC; CDR3: CASSYRRGPQETQYF
V: TRBV9; size: .; D: .; J: TRBJ1-1; DNA: TGTGCCAGCAGCCAGGGGAACACTGAAGCTTTCTTT; CDR3: CASSQGNTEAFF
V: TRBV7-2; size: once; D: .; J: TRBJ1-5; DNA: TGTGCCAGCAGCTTAGTGGGCACGGATCGGCCCCAGCATTTT; CDR3: CASSLVGTDRPQHF
V: TRBV6-5; size: few; D: TRBD1; J: TRBJ2-7; DNA: TGTGCCAGCAGTTACGCCGGGGACAGGGACGAGCAGTACTTC; CDR3: CASSYAGDRDEQYF
V: TRBV10-3; size: .; D: TRBD2; J: TRBJ2-2; DNA: TGTGCCATCACTGGGCGGGGGGGAAACACCGGGGAGCTGTTTTTT; CDR3: CAITGRGGNTGELFF
V: TRBV6-1; size: .; D: .; J: TRBJ1-5; DNA: TGTGCCAGCAGTGTAACAGGGAGGGTTAGCCAGCCCCAGCATTTT; CDR3: CASSVTGRVSQPQHF
V: TRBV19; size: .; D: .; J: TRBJ1-5; DNA: TGTGCCAGTACGGTCCTTTGGAGCAATCAGCCCCAGCATTTT; CDR3: CASTVLWSNQPQHF
V: TRBV28; size: .; D: TRBD1; J: TRBJ2-6; DNA: TGTGCCAGCAGTCTCGGGACAGGGGGCGAAACTGGGGCCAACGTCCTGACTTTC; CDR3: CASSLGTGGETGANVLTF
V: TRBV5-5; size: once; D: .; J: TRBJ2-7; DNA: TGTGCCAGCAGCTTGGGTGGCAGGCTAGCTGGCTACGAGCAGTACTTC; CDR3: CASSLGGRLAGYEQYF
V: TRBV29-1; size: .; D: .; J: TRBJ2-7; DNA: TGCAGCGTTCTTCCGGGGAGCTCCTACGAGCAGTACTTC; CDR3: CSVLPGSSYEQYF
V: TRBV7-9; size: .; D: TRBD1; J: TRBJ2-5; DNA: TGTGCCAGCGGATCACAGGGGCAAGAGACCCAGTACTTC; CDR3: CASGSQGQETQYF
V: TRBV10-1; size: .; D: .; J: TRBJ1-1; DNA: TGCGCCAGCAGTTTGACAGAGAACACTGAAGCTTTCTTT; CDR3: CASSLTENTEAFF
V: TRBV4-2; size: .; D: TRBD2; J: TRBJ2-1; DNA: TGTGCCAGCAGCCCCAGTTCGCCCGGGGGGGAATACAATGAGCAGTTCTTC; CDR3: CASSPSSPGGEYNEQFF
V: TRBV11-2; size: .; D: TRBD1; J: TRBJ2-1; DNA: TGTGCCAGCAGCTTGTACAGGGGGCTGAGCTCCTACAATGAGCAGTTCTTC; CDR3: CASSLYRGLSSYNEQFF
V: TRBV27; size: few; D: TRBD2; J: TRBJ2-7; DNA: TGTGCCAGCAGTAAGCGGGGCAGGCAGTACTTC; CDR3: CASSKRGRQYF
V: TRBV6-6; size: .; D: TRBD1; J: TRBJ1-6; DNA: TGTGCCAGCGGACAGGGCCTTACTTCACCCCTCCACTTT; CDR3: CASGQGLTSPLHF
V: TRBV4-3; size: .; D: TRBD2; J: TRBJ2-7; DNA: TGCGCCAGCAGCCAAGATGGGGGGGAGGCCTCCTACGAGCAGTACTTC; CDR3: CASSQDGGEASYEQYF
V: TRBV7-3; size: .; D: .; J: TRBJ1-3; DNA: TGTGCCAGCAGCGGCCAATCTGGAAACACCATATATTTT; CDR3: CASSGQSGNTIYF
V: TRBV7-6; size: .; D: TRBD1; J: TRBJ2-3; DNA: TGTGCCAGCAGCTTAGCCCCCGGGACAGGAACTAGCACAGATACGCAGTATTTT; CDR3: CASSLAPGTGTSTDTQYF
V: TRBV5-1; size: .; D: TRBD1; J: TRBJ2-5; DNA: TGCGCCAGCAGCTTAGGACAGGGGAGAGAGACCCAGTACTTC; CDR3: CASSLGQGRETQYF
V: TRBV4-3; size: .; D: TRBD1; J: TRBJ1-5; DNA: TGCGCCAGCAGCCAGGGCGCAGGGACAGGGATAAATAGCAATCAGCCCCAGCATTTT; CDR3: CASSQGAGTGINSNQPQHF
V: TRBV5-1; size: .; D: TRBD2; J: TRBJ2-3; DNA: TGCGCCAGCAGCTTAGCGGGGTTTATTACAGATACGCAGTATTTT; CDR3: CASSLAGFITDTQYF
V: TRBV6-6; size: .; D: TRBD1; J: TRBJ1-1; DNA: TGTGCCAGCAGGGACAGGGGAGGGAACACTGAAGCTTTCTTT; CDR3: CASRDRGGNTEAFF
V: TRBV19; size: .; D: TRBD1; J: TRBJ1-2; DNA: TGTGCCAGTAGCGGACAGGGGGGGGCCTATGGCTACACCTTC; CDR3: CASSGQGGAYGYTF
V: TRBV18; size: .; D: TRBD1; J: TRBJ1-1; DNA: TGTGCCAGCTCACCACAAGGACAGGGGGAACACGCTGAAGCTTTCTTT; CDR3: CASSPQGQGEHAEAFF
V: TRBV18; size: .; D: TRBD1; J: TRBJ2-3; DNA: TGTGCCAGCTCACCGGGTCGTCAGGGGGGCACAGATACGCAGTATTTT; CDR3: CASSPGRQGGTDTQYF
V: TRBV5-1; size: few; D: TRBD1; J: TRBJ2-7; DNA: TGCGCCAGCAGCTGGGGACAGAGCGAGCAGTACTTC; CDR3: CASSWGQSEQYF
V: TRBV5-5; size: .; D: .; J: TRBJ1-5; DNA: TGTGCCAGCAGCTTGTACAGGGATAGCAATCAGCCCCAGCATTTT; CDR3: CASSLYRDSNQPQHF
V: TRBV30; size: once; D: .; J: TRBJ1-4; DNA: TGTGCCTGGAGTGTGGAGACGGATAATGAAAAACTGTTTTTT; CDR3: CAWSVETDNEKLFF
V: TRBV2; size: .; D: TRBD1; J: TRBJ1-6; DNA: TGTGCCAGCAGTTTGGACAGGTCGAACCTTAATTCACCCCTCCACTTT; CDR3: CASSLDRSNLNSPLHF
V: TRBV2; size: .; D: TRBD2; J: TRBJ2-5; DNA: TGTGCCAGCAGGGCTCTAGCGGGGATAGGAGAGACCCAGTACTTC; CDR3: CASRALAGIGETQYF
V: TRBV19; size: few; D: TRBD1; J: TRBJ2-7; DNA: TGTGCCAGTAGTATTTCGGGACAGGGATCCGAGCAGTACTTC; CDR3: CASSISGQGSEQYF
V: TRBV15; size: .; D: .; J: TRBJ1-6; DNA: TGTGCCACCAGCAGTAGTGGTTCCTATAATTCACCCCTCCACTTT; CDR3: CATSSSGSYNSPLHF
V: TRBV7-3; size: few; D: TRBD2; J: TRBJ2-2; DNA: TGTGCCAGCAGCTTAACACCTAGCGGGGTCACCGGGGAGCTGTTTTTT; CDR3: CASSLTPSGVTGELFF
V: TRBV28; size: once; D: TRBD1; J: TRBJ2-7; DNA: TGTGCCAGCAGTCGCAGACAGGGCCACGAGCAGTACTTC; CDR3: CASSRRQGHEQYF
V: TRBV15; size: .; D: TRBD1; J: TRBJ2-1; DNA: TGTGCCACCAGCAGAACTCCAGGGCAGGGGGTGGATGAGCAGTTCTTC; CDR3: CATSRTPGQGVDEQFF
V: TRBV30; size: few; D: .; J: TRBJ1-1; DNA: TGTGCCTGGAGTGTACTGGGGGGGACTGAAGCTTTCTTT; CDR3: CAWSVLGGTEAFF
V: TRBV7-8; size: .; D: TRBD2; J: TRBJ2-3; DNA: TGTGCCAGCAGCGACCGTTTAGCGGGGTACACAGATACGCAGTATTTT; CDR3: CASSDRLAGYTDTQYF
V: TRBV10-2; size: few; D: .; J: TRBJ2-5; DNA: TGCGCCAGCAGTGTGGGGGCCACCCCGGCGGAGACCCAGTACTTC; CDR3: CASSVGATPAETQYF
V: TRBV7-9; size: .; D: .; J: TRBJ1-1; DNA: TGTGCCAGCAGCCTACATACAGGGAGCACTGAAGCTTTCTTT; CDR3: CASSLHTGSTEAFF
V: TRBV9; size: few; D: .; J: TRBJ2-2; DNA: TGTGCCAGCAGCGTATTAGCCACCGGGGAGCTGTTTTTT; CDR3: CASSVLATGELFF
V: TRBV6-6; size: .; D: TRBD2; J: TRBJ2-2; DNA: TGTGCCAGCACCTGGACTAGCCCGAACACCGGGGAGCTGTTTTTT; CDR3: CASTWTSPNTGELFF
V: TRBV6-5; size: .; D: TRBD1; J: TRBJ2-7; DNA: TGTGCCAGCAGCCGAGGACAGGGCGCCTCCTACGAGCAGTACTTC; CDR3: CASSRGQGASYEQYF
V: TRBV6-5; size: .; D: .; J: TRBJ1-2; DNA: TGTGCCAGCAGTTACTCGCGGGGGGTATTTGATGGCTACACCTTC; CDR3: CASSYSRGVFDGYTF
V: TRBV6-6; size: .; D: TRBD2; J: TRBJ2-3; DNA: TGTGCCAGCATCCTAGCGGGCGGAGATACGCAGTATTTT; CDR3: CASILAGGDTQYF
V: TRBV10-2; size: .; D: TRBD1; J: TRBJ2-3; DNA: TGCGCCAGCAGGACTCCTCTCCCGACAGGGGCCCGGGATACGCAGTATTTT; CDR3: CASRTPLPTGARDTQYF
V: TRBV7-9; size: .; D: TRBD1; J: TRBJ1-3; DNA: TGTGCCAGCAGCCTGGACAGGGAGAGAAACACCATATATTTT; CDR3: CASSLDRERNTIYF
V: TRBV19; size: .; D: TRBD1; J: TRBJ2-5; DNA: TGTGCCAGTAGTATCGACAGGGGAATTACACAAGAGACCCAGTACTTC; CDR3: CASSIDRGITQETQYF
V: TRBV28; size: .; D: .; J: TRBJ2-7; DNA: TGTGCCAGCAGTTTAGGGCTGAGCTACGAGCAGTACTTC; CDR3: CASSLGLSYEQYF
V: TRBV10-3; size: .; D: TRBD2; J: TRBJ2-1; DNA: TGTGCCATCAACCAGTATGCGGGGGGCTTAATAGACAATGAGCAGTTCTTC; CDR3: CAINQYAGGLIDNEQFF
V: TRBV6-1; size: .; D: TRBD2; J: TRBJ2-1; DNA: TGTGCCAGCAGTGAACTGGGCGGGGGGTACAATGAGCAGTTCTTC; CDR3: CASSELGGGYNEQFF